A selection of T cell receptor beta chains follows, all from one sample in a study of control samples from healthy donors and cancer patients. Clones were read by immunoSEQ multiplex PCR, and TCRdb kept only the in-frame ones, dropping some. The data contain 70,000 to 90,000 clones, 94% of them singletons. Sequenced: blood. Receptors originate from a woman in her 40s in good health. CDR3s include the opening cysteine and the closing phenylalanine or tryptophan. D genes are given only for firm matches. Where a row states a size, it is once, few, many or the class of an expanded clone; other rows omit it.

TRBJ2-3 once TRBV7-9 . TGTGCCAGCAGCCCAGAGGAGTTTTTGAATACGCAGTATTTT CASSPEEFLNTQYF
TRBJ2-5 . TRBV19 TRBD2 TGTGCCAGTAGTATTGGAGCGGGGGTCTGGGAGACCCAGTACTTC CASSIGAGVWETQYF
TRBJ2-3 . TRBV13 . TGTGCCAGCAGCTTAGACGGTTTTTTACAGCCGCCAAGCACAGATACGCAGTATTTT CASSLDGFLQPPSTDTQYF
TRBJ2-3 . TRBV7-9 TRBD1 TGTGCCAGCAGCTTAGCCTACAGGGGGACGGCAGATACGCAGTATTTT CASSLAYRGTADTQYF
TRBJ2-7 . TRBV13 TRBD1 TGTGCCAGCAGGGGAGACGGGACAGGGGACTACGAGCAGTACTTC CASRGDGTGDYEQYF
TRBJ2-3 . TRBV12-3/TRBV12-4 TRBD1 TGTGCCAGCAGTTTTCCACAGGGGGTGCAGTATTTT CASSFPQGVQYF
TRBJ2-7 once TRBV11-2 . TGTGCCAGCAGCTTAGATTGGCAGGGGCTAACCGAGCAGTACTTC CASSLDWQGLTEQYF
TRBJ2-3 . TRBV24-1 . TGTGCCACCAGTTGGGCAGGCCCTAGGTCAGATACGCAGTATTTT CATSWAGPRSDTQYF
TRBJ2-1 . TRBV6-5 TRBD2 TGTGCCAGCAGTTACTCCAGCGGGAGGGGTTACAATGAGCAGTTCTTC CASSYSSGRGYNEQFF
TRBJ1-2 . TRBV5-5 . TGTGCCAGCAGCTTGATATGGAGAGACTATGGCTACACCTTC CASSLIWRDYGYTF
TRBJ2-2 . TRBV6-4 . TGTGCCAGCAGTGACTCGATAGAGGCCGGGGAGCTGTTTTTT CASSDSIEAGELFF
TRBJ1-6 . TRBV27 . TGTGCCAGCAGTCCAGGGTCATTAAATTCACCCCTCCACTTT CASSPGSLNSPLHF
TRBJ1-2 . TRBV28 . TGTGCCAGCAGTTACCCCAACAGGGTTCGGGGCTATGGCTACACCTTC CASSYPNRVRGYGYTF
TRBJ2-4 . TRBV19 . TGTGCCAGTAGTATCGGGGGTCGGGGAGCCAAAAACATTCAGTACTTC CASSIGGRGAKNIQYF
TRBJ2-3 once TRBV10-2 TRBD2 TGCGCCAGCAGCGCATCCTTACTAGCGGGGGTCACAGATACGCAGTATTTT CASSASLLAGVTDTQYF
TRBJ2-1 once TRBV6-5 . TGTGCCAGCAGTTACCAGGGAGGGGGCAATGAGCAGTTCTTC CASSYQGGGNEQFF
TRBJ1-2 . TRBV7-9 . TGTGCCAGCAGCATCCGGGGCAGTACAACATATGGCTACACCTTC CASSIRGSTTYGYTF
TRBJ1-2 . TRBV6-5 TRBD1 TGTGCCAGCAGTCCCCTGGGACAGACATATGGCTACACCTTC CASSPLGQTYGYTF
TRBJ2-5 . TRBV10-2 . TGCGCCAGCAGGATGGCAGGGGAAGAGACCCAGTACTTC CASRMAGEETQYF
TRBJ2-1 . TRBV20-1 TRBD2 TGCAGTGCTAGTCGGGGGGAAAGAATATACAATGAGCAGTTCTTC CSASRGERIYNEQFF
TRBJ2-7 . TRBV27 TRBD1 TGTGCCAGCAGTTTATCGGCCCCCGGGACAGGTTACTACGAGCAGTACTTC CASSLSAPGTGYYEQYF
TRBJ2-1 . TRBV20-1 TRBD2 TGCAGTGCTAGTCTAGCGGGAGTCAATACCAATGAGCAGTTCTTC CSASLAGVNTNEQFF
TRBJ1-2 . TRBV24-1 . TGTGCCACCAGTGGCAACAGTTTCTATGGCTACACCTTC CATSGNSFYGYTF
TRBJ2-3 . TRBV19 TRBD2 TGTGCCAGTAGTATAGGGGGAGGGTTCACAGATACGCAGTATTTT CASSIGGGFTDTQYF
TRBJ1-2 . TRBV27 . TGTGCCAGCAGCCCCTTTTACGGAAACTATGGCTACACCTTC CASSPFYGNYGYTF
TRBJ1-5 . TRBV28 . TGTGCGGAGGGCGGAGGCAATCAGCCCCAGCATTTT CAEGGGNQPQHF
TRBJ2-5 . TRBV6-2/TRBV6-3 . TGTGCCAGCAGTTACATAGCGGTACAAGAGACCCAGTACTTC CASSYIAVQETQYF
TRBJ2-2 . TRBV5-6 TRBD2 TGTGCCAGCAGCTTTATAGCGGGAGGGCCCGGGGAGCTGTTTTTT CASSFIAGGPGELFF
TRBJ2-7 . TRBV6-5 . TGTGCCAGCAGTTACTCTTCCTCCTACGAGCAGTACTTC CASSYSSSYEQYF
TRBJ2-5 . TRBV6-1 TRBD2 TGTGCCAGCAGTGAGCCGGGTCAGGGAGGGGAGACCCAGTACTTC CASSEPGQGGETQYF
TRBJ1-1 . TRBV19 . TGTGCCAGTAGGGGGTCCGCGACCACTGAAGCTTTCTTT CASRGSATTEAFF
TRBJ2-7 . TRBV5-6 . TGTGCCAGCAGCTCGACTAAGCGAGGGAGCTCCTACGAGCAGTACTTC CASSSTKRGSSYEQYF
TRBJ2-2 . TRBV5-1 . TGCGCCAGCAGCATGGACAGTCCGAACACCGGGGAGCTGTTTTTT CASSMDSPNTGELFF
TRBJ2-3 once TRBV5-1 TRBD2 TGCGCCAGCAGCCGGGGGGACTTGGGAGGCACAGATACGCAGTATTTT CASSRGDLGGTDTQYF
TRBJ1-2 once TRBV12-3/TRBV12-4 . TGTGCCAGCAGTTTTTCTAACTATGGCTACACCTTC CASSFSNYGYTF
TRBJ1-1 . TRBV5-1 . TGCGCCAGCAGCTTGCTGGACCTTAACACTGAAGCTTTCTTT CASSLLDLNTEAFF
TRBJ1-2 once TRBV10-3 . TGTGCCATCAGAGGAAGGGTTTCACCCCCCATCACAAAATCCTATGGCTACACCTTC CAIRGRVSPPITKSYGYTF
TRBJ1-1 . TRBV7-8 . TGTGCCAGCAGCTTTGGGCCTCTCGGCACTGAAGCTTTCTTT CASSFGPLGTEAFF
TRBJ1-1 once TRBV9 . TGTGCCAGCAGCGTGGGGACGCATGACGCTGAAGCTTTCTTT CASSVGTHDAEAFF
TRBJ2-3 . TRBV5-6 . TGTGCCAGCAGCTGGGGACGGCTCACAGATACGCAGTATTTT CASSWGRLTDTQYF
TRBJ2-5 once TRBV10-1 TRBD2 TGCGCCAGCAGCGGTACTAGCGGGAGGGGAGAGACCCAGTACTTC CASSGTSGRGETQYF
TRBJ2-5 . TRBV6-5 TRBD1 TGTGCCACAGGGGGCAATTCGGAGACCCAGTACTTC CATGGNSETQYF
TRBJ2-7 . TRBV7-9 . TGTGCCAGCAGCCCACGAGGTGGCGGTCCTTTGGACGAGCAGTACTTC CASSPRGGGPLDEQYF
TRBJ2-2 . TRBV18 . TGTGCCAGCGCCGACCAGAACACCGGGGAGCTGTTTTTT CASADQNTGELFF
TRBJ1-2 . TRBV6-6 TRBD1 TGTGCCATTCAGGGGGCTGGTGGCTACACCTTC CAIQGAGGYTF
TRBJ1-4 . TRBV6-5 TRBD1 TGTGCCAGCAGCTCAACAGGGGGCTCGGTTGAAAAACTGTTTTTT CASSSTGGSVEKLFF
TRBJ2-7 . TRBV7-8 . TGTGCCAGCAGCTCCCCAACTACTAGGGTCGAGCAGTACTTC CASSSPTTRVEQYF
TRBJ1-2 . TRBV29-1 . TGCAGCGTTGACTTCAGGGATGGCTACACCTTC CSVDFRDGYTF
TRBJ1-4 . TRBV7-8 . TGTGCCAGCAGCCCCGAGGAACTGTTTTTT CASSPEELFF